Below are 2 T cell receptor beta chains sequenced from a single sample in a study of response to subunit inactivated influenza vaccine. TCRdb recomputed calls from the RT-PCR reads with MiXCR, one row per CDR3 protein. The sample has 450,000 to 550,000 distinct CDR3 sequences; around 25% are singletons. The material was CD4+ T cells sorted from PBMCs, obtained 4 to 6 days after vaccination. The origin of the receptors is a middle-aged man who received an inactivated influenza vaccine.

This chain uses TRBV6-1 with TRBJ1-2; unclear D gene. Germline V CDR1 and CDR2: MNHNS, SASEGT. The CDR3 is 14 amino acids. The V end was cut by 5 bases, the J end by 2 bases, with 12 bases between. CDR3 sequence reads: CASSPLGGNYGYTF. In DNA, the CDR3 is TGTGCCAGCAGTCCCCTGGGAGGGAACTATGGCTACACCTTC.

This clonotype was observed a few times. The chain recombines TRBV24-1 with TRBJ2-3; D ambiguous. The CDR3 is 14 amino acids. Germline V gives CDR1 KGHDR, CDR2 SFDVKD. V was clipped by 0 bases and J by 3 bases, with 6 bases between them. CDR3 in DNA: TGTGCCACCAGTGATTTGTCCCAGACAGATACGCAGTATTTT. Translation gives CATSDLSQTDTQYF.